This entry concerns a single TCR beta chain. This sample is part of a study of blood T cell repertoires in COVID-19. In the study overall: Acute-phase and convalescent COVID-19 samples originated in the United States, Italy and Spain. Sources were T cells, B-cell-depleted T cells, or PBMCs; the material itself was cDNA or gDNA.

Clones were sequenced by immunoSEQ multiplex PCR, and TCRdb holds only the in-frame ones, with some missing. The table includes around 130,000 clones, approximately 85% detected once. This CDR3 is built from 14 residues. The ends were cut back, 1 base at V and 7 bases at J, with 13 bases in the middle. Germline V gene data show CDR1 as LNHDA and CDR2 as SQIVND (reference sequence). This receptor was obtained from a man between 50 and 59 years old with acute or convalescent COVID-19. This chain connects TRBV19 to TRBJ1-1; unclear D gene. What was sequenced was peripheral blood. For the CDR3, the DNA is TGTGCCAGTAGTATAGTCGGTATGCGAGTTGAAGCTTTCTTT. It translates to CASSIVGMRVEAFF.